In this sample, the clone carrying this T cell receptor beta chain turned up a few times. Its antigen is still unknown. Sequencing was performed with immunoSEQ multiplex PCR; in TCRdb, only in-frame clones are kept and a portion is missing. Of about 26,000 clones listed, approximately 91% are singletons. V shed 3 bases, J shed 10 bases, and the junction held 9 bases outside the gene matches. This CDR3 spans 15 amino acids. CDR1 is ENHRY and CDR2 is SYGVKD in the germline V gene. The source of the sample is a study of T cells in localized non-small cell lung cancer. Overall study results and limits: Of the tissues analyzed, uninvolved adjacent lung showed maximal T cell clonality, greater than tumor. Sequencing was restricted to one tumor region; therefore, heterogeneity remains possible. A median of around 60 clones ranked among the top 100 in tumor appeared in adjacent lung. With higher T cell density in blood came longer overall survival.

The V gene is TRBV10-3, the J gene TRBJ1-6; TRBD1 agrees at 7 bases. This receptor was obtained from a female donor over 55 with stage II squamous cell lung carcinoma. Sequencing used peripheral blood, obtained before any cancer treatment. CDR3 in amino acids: CAISDSGTERSPLHF. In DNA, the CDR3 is TGTGCCATCAGTGATTCCGGGACAGAGAGATCACCCCTCCACTTT.